This T cell receptor (beta chain) is from a study of blood T cell repertoires in COVID-19. The sample holds one count of this clone. Trimming left V 5 bases short and J 8 bases short, with 18 bases between. This CDR3 is 15 amino acids long. Germline V gene lookup returns CDR1 LNHDA and CDR2 SQIVND (reference sequence). Profiled with immunoSEQ multiplex PCR; TCRdb holds only in-frame clones, not every one. In the table there are 50,000 to 65,000 clones, 81% of which are singletons. This TCR came from a woman aged 55-75 years with acute or convalescent COVID-19. J is TRBJ1-4 and V is TRBV19; D ambiguous. Sequenced: peripheral blood. The CDR3, as DNA: TGTGCCAGTAGTTCCAGGACGGGAAGTGTCGAAAAACTGTTTTTT. This codes for CASSSRTGSVEKLFF.